This T cell receptor (beta chain) was identified in a study of blood T cells in healthy people across ages. General study findings and limits: Estimates of diversity drawn from one million T cells were considered underestimates. Greater diversity and more naive CD4+ cells were seen in long-lived donors than in aged donors. Higher naive T cell percentage went strongly together with higher TCR beta diversity.

With a J-beta primer mix and a sample-barcoded 5' primer, a second PCR ran about 7 to 12 cycles. TCRdb used MiXCR to reprocess the 5' RACE reads, holding one entry per CDR3 protein. The profile shows some 1.4 million distinct CDR3 sequences, roughly 40% of them singletons. Germline assignment: CDR1 DFQATT and CDR2 SNEGSKA (reference sequence). There are 14 residues in the CDR3. After removal of 0 bases from V and 7 bases from J, the junction contained 4 bases not matched to a gene. About this clonotype: The antigen is undetermined.

The sequenced material came from blood. The chain carries TRBV20-1 and TRBJ2-2; 8 nucleotides align to TRBD1. The receptor was isolated from a woman aged 18-30 years in good health. This chain's CDR3 is CSARDQGAGGELFF. The CDR3 DNA follows: TGCAGTGCTAGAGATCAGGGGGCGGGCGGGGAGCTGTTTTTT.